A selection of T cell receptor beta chains follows, all from one sample in a study of glioma-infiltrating T cells after dendritic cell vaccination. Produced via immunoSEQ multiplex PCR; TCRdb's table is partial and in-frame only. The repertoire consists of 50,000 to 60,000 clones, with just under 85% occurring once and the leading ten covering approximately 14%. This specimen was blood, taken after dendritic cell vaccination. The receptors shown here come from a human donor with glioblastoma. Both conserved end residues are trimmed from each CDR3. D genes are given only for firm matches. Some rows mark clone size as missing; the rest say once, few, many or name a class of expanded clone.

clone_size | d_call | v_call | cdr3_aa
. | . | TRBV5-4 | ASSLDSYGYT
. | . | TRBV30 | AWSPITEYGYT
. | TRBD1 | TRBV6-5 | ASSRQGETEAF
. | TRBD1 | TRBV6-1 | ASSEAGTGAGYT
. | TRBD1 | TRBV7-6 | ASSESGRGPESSYNSPLH
few | . | TRBV6-4 | ASSPGESSYNEQF
. | TRBD1 | TRBV7-9 | ASSSRQGAYEQY
. | TRBD1 | TRBV5-1 | ASSLRGQNNSPLH
. | TRBD1 | TRBV19 | ASSKMTGSPDEQF
. | . | TRBV11-2 | ASSLIAYNEQF
. | . | TRBV11-2 | ASSLTLRERYGYT
. | TRBD1 | TRBV5-4 | ASSLVGQNDGYT
. | TRBD1 | TRBV27 | ASSLSGQGDPYEQY
. | . | TRBV7-2 | ASSPGTPQYYGYT
. | . | TRBV18 | ASSSNLRGGTEAF
. | . | TRBV7-3 | ASSSRILGGEQF
. | . | TRBV30 | AWSAGGNNSPLH
. | TRBD2 | TRBV18 | ASSSSAGAQETQY
. | . | TRBV27 | ASSLSSVNQPQH
once | . | TRBV19 | ASNFGLNTEAF
. | TRBD2 | TRBV2 | ASSEALLTSGGPWYKETQY
. | . | TRBV4-1 | ASSQGSQQGQGNTIY
. | . | TRBV19 | ASSPDRSGNTIY
. | . | TRBV12-5 | ASGPTGYEMDEQY
. | TRBD1 | TRBV7-2 | ASSLAAGGNEAF
. | . | TRBV30 | AYETGAVNQPQH
medium-sized | . | TRBV18 | ASSPPTGFYEQY
. | . | TRBV7-2 | ASTQAGIYGYT
. | TRBD1 | TRBV19 | ASSIARQGASQPQH
once | TRBD2 | TRBV11-2 | ASSLRSGGAGAETQY
. | TRBD1 | TRBV19 | ASSSAGGYEQY
. | TRBD1 | TRBV23-1 | ASSQGVNTEAF
once | TRBD2 | TRBV7-9 | ASSLFSGGAYEQF
. | TRBD1 | TRBV7-9 | ASRGGQGSEQY
. | . | TRBV25-1 | ASRADRPSPYGYT